The source of this T cell receptor (beta chain) is a study of CD8 T cells in ankylosing spondylitis (dated by TCRdb to between 2016 and 2019). With respect to the entire study: The study set out to find disease-linked TCR variants by profiling T cell receptor beta repertoires in ankylosing spondylitis patients and healthy donors. The whole study cohort included over a hundred healthy donors and over 20 ankylosing spondylitis patients. Peripheral blood was sampled, and synovial fluid was additionally collected from ankylosing spondylitis patients. Summary of the overall study and its limitations: The disease-linked clones showed a CD8+ phenotype and occurred at relatively low frequencies in peripheral blood. The disease-linked clones were reported to be significantly enriched in matched synovial fluid samples from ankylosing spondylitis patients. Blood from ankylosing spondylitis patients appeared to be characterized by a TCR beta motif composed of eight highly homologous amino acid variants. Some motif variants were previously reported in synovial fluid and blood of reactive arthritis patients, suggesting common disease-initiation mechanisms.

The cysteine opens and the phenylalanine closes a CDR3 of 15 amino acids. Only CDR3 DNA is held: 45 bases, read in frame from base 1. The germline ends are 11 bases apart after V is trimmed by 6 bases and J by 0 bases. Of note for this clonotype: Its binding antigen is unknown. No much larger clonotype is one base removed from it; base qualities were not supplied.

These reads were obtained on an Illumina HiSeq 2500. TCR beta libraries were prepared by quantitative 5'-RACE with molecular barcodes. The study's own analysis went as follows. A new computational method, built on a probabilistic model of VDJ rearrangement, was used to identify disease-linked TCR variants. The public sequencing data were trimmed at Q25 with fastp and processed into clonotypes with MiXCR by TCRdb, which kept only in-frame beta chains. Duplicate CDR3 protein sequences are folded into a single record with the most common DNA and genes. Here the V and J calls rest on TCRdb's processing, not on the authors' analysis. The sample table holds around 450,000 distinct CDR3 sequences, of which 26% were seen once. The leading ten clones occupy roughly 0.8% of the sample.

This TCR came from a male donor with ankylosing spondylitis. The chain employs TRBV12-3 or TRBV12-4 and TRBJ1-4, with the D gene not confidently named. Sequencing was carried out using blood, either unsorted or a sorted T cell fraction (not recorded which). The nucleotides are TGTGCCAGCAGAAATTACAGAGCAACTAATGAAAAACTGTTTTTT. It translates to CASRNYRATNEKLFF.